The T cell receptor beta chain under discussion was sequenced for a study of response to subunit inactivated influenza vaccine. The junction had 8 bases not matched to a gene; V was cut back by 4 bases and J by 5 bases. From germline, CDR1 is SGHRS and CDR2 YFSETQ. There are 14 residues in the CDR3. TCRdb reanalysed the RT-PCR reads using MiXCR and keeps one entry per CDR3 protein. The sample includes 650,000 to 800,000 distinct CDR3 sequences, 18% of them seen just once. J is TRBJ2-5 and V is TRBV5-1; 7 nucleotides align to TRBD1. This TCR came from a man aged 50 to 60 who received an inactivated influenza vaccine. Source: PBMCs from blood, taken more than 4 days after vaccination. The CDR3 region has the DNA TGCGCCAGCAGCCCAGACAGGGTAGGGGAGACCCAGTACTTC. It codes for CASSPDRVGETQYF.